The 10 T cell receptor beta chains below come from one sample, sequenced in a study of shared clonotypes between healthy human individuals. The repertoire was sequenced with immunoSEQ multiplex PCR; TCRdb's copy has only in-frame clones and lacks some. This table holds about 1.1 million clones, 78% found once. The sequenced material came from memory CD4+ T cells from PBMCs. The subset denotes: CD45RA-negative fraction. The receptors come from a man aged 18 to 30 in good health. Some clones in this sample may be carry-over from other donors' samples.

V gene TRBV27 combines with J gene TRBJ2-3; D gene ambiguous. With 3 bases removed from V and 2 bases from J, the gap between germline ends came to 21 bases. The CDR3 sequence is 18 residues long. Germline V gene data show CDR1 as MNHEY and CDR2 as SMNVEV (reference sequence). CDR3 region: CASSFVSGWFKVTDTQYF. Written as DNA, the CDR3 is TGTGCCAGCAGTTTTGTTTCTGGGTGGTTCAAGGTCACAGATACGCAGTATTTT.

The V gene is TRBV28, the J gene TRBJ2-3, with D tentatively TRBD1 or TRBD2 (5 bases each). Trimming pared 8 bases from V and 4 bases from J, leaving 22 bases between. CDR1 is MDHEN and CDR2 is SYDVKM in the germline V gene. This CDR3 is 16 amino acids long. Here the CDR3 DNA reads TGTGCCAGCTCCTTCAACGGGGCCGGACCCCCAGATACGCAGTATTTT. Translation: CASSFNGAGPPDTQYF.

V is TRBV2 and J is TRBJ2-3; no firm D call. Germline loops: CDR1 SNHLY, CDR2 FYNNEI. The V and J ends lost 4 bases and 6 bases respectively, with 8 bases between them. The CDR3 spans 12 residues. The CDR3 bases are TGTGCCAGCAGTGCTACCCGGGATACGCAGTATTTT. It encodes CASSATRDTQYF. Full variable domain (missing parts from reference TRBV2 and TRBJ2-3): EPEVTQTPSHQVTQMGQEVILRCVPISNHLYFYWYRQILGQKVEFLVSFYNNEISEKSEIFDDQFSVERPDGSNFTLKIRSTKLEDSAMYFCASSATRDTQYFGPGTRLTVL.

This CDR3 reads CASSERRLPPFVYEQYF. The CDR3 region has the DNA TGTGCCAGCAGTGAACGAAGGCTCCCCCCTTTCGTCTACGAGCAGTACTTC. The chain combines TRBV2 with TRBJ2-7, with D unresolved. Germline CDR1 and CDR2: SNHLY and FYNNEI. With 2 bases removed from V and 3 bases from J, the gap between germline ends came to 20 bases. CDR3 length: 17 residues.

The chain links TRBV9 to TRBJ2-5; tentative D call: TRBD1 (6 bases). Per germline, CDR1 SGDLS and CDR2 YYNGEE. Deletions cut 4 bases from V and 1 base from J, with 11 bases between. The CDR3 spans 14 residues. CDR3 loop: CASSPGQPQETQYF. In DNA, the CDR3 is TGTGCCAGCAGCCCAGGACAGCCCCAAGAGACCCAGTACTTC.

The chain recombines TRBV28 with TRBJ2-2; the match to TRBD1 covers 8 bases. This CDR3 spans 14 amino acids. Trimming removed 4 bases from V and 5 bases from J; junction bases left unmatched: 3. The germline V gene encodes CDR1 MDHEN and CDR2 SYDVKM. The CDR3 reads CASSSRTGTGELFF. For the CDR3, the DNA is TGTGCCAGCAGTTCAAGGACAGGGACCGGGGAGCTGTTTTTT. Filled out from reference TRBV28 and TRBJ2-2, the complete variable domain reads DVKVTQSSRYLVKRTGEKVFLECVQDMDHENMFWYRQDPGLGLRLIYFSYDVKMKEKGDIPEGYSVSREKKERFSLILESASTNQTSMYLCASSSRTGTGELFFGEGSRLTVL.

This chain connects TRBV4-1 to TRBJ1-5; weak D call: TRBD1 (6 bases). Germline V lookup: CDR1 MGHRA, CDR2 YSYEKL. V dropped 4 bases and J dropped 3 bases, with 19 bases sitting between them. The CDR3 length is 17 residues. DNA for the CDR3: TGCGCCAGCAGCCGACAGGAGTCCGGACAGTACAATCAGCCCCAGCATTTT. It yields the protein CASSRQESGQYNQPQHF.

The chain couples TRBV6-1 to TRBJ2-7; 8 bases align to TRBD1. The ends lost 8 bases at V and 2 bases at J; junction bases unmatched: 8. Germline V gives CDR1 MNHNS, CDR2 SASEGT. This CDR3 has 14 amino acids. DNA for the CDR3: TGTGCCAGCGTCGGACAGGGTAAAACCTACGAGCAGTACTTC. This translates into CASVGQGKTYEQYF.

This clone was seen a few times. The V gene is TRBV5-1, the J gene TRBJ2-3, with D perhaps matching TRBD1 (6 bases). Germline V gene sequence: CDR1 SGHRS, CDR2 YFSETQ. The CDR3 has 13 amino acids. V lost 4 bases and J 4 bases, leaving 10 bases between the germline ends. This chain's CDR3 is CASSQGSADTQYF. In nucleotides, the CDR3 is TGCGCCAGCAGCCAGGGGTCGGCAGATACGCAGTATTTT.

The chain employs TRBV6-5 and TRBJ2-4; D gene ambiguous. Germline lookup yields CDR1 MNHEY and CDR2 SVGAGI. V lost 4 bases and J 1 base, leaving 14 bases between the germline ends. The CDR3 is made up of 16 amino acids. The CDR3 sequence: CASSSTSTAAKNIQYF. The CDR3 DNA reads TGTGCCAGCAGTTCCACCTCTACAGCTGCCAAAAACATTCAGTACTTC.